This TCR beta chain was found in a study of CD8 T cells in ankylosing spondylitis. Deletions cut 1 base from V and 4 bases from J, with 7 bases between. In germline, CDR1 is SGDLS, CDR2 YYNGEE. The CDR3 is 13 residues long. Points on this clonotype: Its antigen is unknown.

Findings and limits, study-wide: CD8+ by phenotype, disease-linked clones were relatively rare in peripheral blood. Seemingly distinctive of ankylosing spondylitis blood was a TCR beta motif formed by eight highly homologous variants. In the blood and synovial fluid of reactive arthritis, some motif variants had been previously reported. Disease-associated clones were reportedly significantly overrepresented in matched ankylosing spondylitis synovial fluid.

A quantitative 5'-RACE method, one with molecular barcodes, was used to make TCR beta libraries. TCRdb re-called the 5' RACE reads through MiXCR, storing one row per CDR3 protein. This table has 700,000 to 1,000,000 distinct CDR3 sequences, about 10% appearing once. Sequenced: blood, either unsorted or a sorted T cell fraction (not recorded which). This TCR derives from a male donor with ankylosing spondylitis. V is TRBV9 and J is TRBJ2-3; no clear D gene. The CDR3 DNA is TGTGCCAGCAGCGTATTCGGTTCAGATACGCAGTATTTT. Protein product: CASSVFGSDTQYF.